This T cell receptor beta chain was captured in a study of blood T cell repertoires in COVID-19. Some clones are missing from TCRdb's copy, which holds only in-frame ones; the method was immunoSEQ multiplex PCR. The repertoire consists of approximately 250,000 clones, with about 80% occurring once and the leading ten covering about 15%. Per the germline V gene, CDR1 is MDHEN and CDR2 is SYDVKM. The CDR3 spans 13 residues. Trimming stripped 2 bases from V and 3 bases from J, with 8 bases between. This sequence was found in a man in his forties or fifties who had recovered from COVID-19. The gene calls are TRBV28 and TRBJ2-7, with TRBD2 as a possible D gene (6 bases). Sequenced: PBMCs or T cells enriched from blood (not recorded which). The CDR3 sequence: CASSLGGVYEQYF. DNA of the CDR3: TGTGCCAGCAGTTTAGGAGGGGTCTACGAGCAGTACTTC.